This T cell receptor beta chain was retrieved from a study of blood T cells in healthy people across ages. Study conclusions and caveats: In these data, TCR beta diversity tracked strongly with naive T cell percentage.

In the case of this clonotype: Its specificity is not known.

It was with a sample-barcoded 5' primer and a J-beta primer mix that a second PCR of about 6 to 12 cycles was run. TCRdb itself ran the 5' RACE reads through MiXCR, one entry per CDR3 protein. This sample has 500,000 to 650,000 distinct CDR3 sequences, with about 27% found just once. These data were also filed under a second study, of T cells of mothers and their children. That paper states: Reverse transcription into cDNA received all extracted RNA, at roughly 1.6 ug per 15 ul. Added by the second PCR's M1S primer were sample barcodes and 2-4 random nucleotides. The search for persistent microchimeric T cell clones detected none.

The receptor was derived from a boy younger than 10 in good health. Sequencing was performed on blood.

As DNA, the CDR3 is TGTGCCAGCAGCGGACAGGGGGGGAATGAAAAACTGTTTTTT. This translates into CASSGQGGNEKLFF. This chain joins TRBV6-1 and TRBJ1-4; 10 nucleotides agree with TRBD1. The CDR3 is 14 amino acids. Trimming took 6 bases from V and 5 from J; bases not matched to a gene: 3. The germline V gene has CDR1 MNHNS and CDR2 SASEGT.